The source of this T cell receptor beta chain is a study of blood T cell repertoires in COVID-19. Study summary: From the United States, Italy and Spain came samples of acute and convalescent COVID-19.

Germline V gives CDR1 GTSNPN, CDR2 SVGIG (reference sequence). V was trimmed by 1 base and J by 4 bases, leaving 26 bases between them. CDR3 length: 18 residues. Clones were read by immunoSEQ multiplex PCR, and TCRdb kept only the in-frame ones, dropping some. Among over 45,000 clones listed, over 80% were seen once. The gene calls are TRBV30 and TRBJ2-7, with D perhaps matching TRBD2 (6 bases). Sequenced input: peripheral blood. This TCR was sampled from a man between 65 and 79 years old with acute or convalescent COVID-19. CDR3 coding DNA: TGTGCCTGGAGTGATACCGGGGGAACGGTGGGAGCTAGGTACGAGCAGTACTTC. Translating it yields CAWSDTGGTVGARYEQYF.